This entry features one T cell receptor (beta chain) sequence. Its antigen remains unknown. The V and J ends lost 5 bases and 1 base respectively, with 11 bases between them. Germline loops: CDR1 SGHTA, CDR2 FQGNSA. This CDR3 is 14 amino acids long. These data originate in a study of identical twins. General study findings and limits: Twins showed weaker excess sharing in their beta out-of-frame sequences.

TCRdb processed the 5' RACE reads anew with MiXCR; each CDR3 protein has one entry. The data hold about 920,000 distinct CDR3 sequences, with more than 9% observed a single time. These data were likewise used in another study, on yellow fever vaccine responses in identical twins.

This clonotype originated in a woman aged 18-29 years in good health. The V gene is TRBV7-2, the J gene TRBJ1-1, with TRBD1 as a possible D gene (5 bases). Sequencing was carried out using PBMCs. In DNA, the CDR3 is TGTGCCAGCAGCACTGGGACGGCGAACACTGAAGCTTTCTTT. It codes for CASSTGTANTEAFF.